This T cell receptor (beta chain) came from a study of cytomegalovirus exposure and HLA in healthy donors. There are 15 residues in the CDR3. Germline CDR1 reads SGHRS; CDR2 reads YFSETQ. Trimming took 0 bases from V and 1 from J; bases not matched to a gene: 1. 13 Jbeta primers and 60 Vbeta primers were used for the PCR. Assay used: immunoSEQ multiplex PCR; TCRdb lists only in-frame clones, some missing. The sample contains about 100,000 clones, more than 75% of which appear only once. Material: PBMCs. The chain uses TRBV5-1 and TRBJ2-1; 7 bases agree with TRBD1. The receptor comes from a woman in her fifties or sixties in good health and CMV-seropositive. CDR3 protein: CASSLGDSSYNEQFF. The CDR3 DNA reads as TGCGCCAGCAGCTTGGGGGACAGTTCCTACAATGAGCAGTTCTTC.